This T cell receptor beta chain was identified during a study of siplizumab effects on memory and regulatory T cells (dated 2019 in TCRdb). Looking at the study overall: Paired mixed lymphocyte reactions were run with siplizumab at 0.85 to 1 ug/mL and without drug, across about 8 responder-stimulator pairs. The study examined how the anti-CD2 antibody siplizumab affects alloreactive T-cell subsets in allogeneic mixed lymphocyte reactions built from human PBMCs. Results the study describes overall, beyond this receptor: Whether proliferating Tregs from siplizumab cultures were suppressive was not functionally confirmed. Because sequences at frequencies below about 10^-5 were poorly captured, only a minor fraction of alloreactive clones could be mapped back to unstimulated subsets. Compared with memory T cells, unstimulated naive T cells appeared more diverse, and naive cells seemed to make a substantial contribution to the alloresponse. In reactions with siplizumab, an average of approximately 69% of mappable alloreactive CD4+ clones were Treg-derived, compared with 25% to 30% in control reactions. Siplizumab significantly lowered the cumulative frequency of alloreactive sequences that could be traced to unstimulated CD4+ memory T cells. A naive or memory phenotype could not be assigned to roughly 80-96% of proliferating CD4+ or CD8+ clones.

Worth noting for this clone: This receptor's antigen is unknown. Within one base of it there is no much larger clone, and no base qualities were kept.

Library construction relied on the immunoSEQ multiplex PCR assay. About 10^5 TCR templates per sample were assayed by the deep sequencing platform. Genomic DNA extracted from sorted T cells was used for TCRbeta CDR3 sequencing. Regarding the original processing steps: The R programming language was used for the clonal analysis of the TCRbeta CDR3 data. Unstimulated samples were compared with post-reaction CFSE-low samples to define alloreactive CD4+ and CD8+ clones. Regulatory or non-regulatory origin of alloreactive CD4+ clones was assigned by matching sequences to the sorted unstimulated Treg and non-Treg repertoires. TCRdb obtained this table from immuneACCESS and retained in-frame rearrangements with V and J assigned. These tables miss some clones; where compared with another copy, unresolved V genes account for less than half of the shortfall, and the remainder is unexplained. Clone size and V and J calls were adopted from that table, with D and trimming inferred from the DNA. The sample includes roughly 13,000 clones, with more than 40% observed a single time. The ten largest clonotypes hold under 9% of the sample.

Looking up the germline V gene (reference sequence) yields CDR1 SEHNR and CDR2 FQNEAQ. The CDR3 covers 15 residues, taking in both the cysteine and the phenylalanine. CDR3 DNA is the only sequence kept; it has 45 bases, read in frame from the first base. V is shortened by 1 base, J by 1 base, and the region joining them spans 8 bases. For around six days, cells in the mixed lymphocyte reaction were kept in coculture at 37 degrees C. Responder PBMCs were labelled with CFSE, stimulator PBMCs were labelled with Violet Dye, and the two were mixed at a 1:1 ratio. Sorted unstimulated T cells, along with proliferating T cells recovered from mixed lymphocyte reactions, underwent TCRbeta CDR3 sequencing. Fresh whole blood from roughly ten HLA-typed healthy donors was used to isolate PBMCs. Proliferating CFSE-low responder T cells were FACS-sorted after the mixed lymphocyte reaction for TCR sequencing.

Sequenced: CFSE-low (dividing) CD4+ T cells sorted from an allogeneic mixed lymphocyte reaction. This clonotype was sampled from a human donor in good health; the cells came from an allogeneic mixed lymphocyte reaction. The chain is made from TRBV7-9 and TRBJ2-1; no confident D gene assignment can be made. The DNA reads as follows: TGTGCCAGCAGCTTAGGGCAGGCTTCCTACAATGAGCAGTTCTTC. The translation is CASSLGQASYNEQFF.